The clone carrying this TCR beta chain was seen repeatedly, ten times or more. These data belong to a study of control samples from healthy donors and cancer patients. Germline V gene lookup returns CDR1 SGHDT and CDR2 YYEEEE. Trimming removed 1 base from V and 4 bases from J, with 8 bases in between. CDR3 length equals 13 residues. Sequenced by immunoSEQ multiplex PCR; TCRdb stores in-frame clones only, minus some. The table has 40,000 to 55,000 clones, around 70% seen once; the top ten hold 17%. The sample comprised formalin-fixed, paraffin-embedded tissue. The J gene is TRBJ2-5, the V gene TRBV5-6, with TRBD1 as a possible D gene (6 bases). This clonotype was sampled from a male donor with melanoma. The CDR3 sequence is CASSLRGGETQYF. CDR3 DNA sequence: TGTGCCAGCAGCTTGAGAGGGGGAGAGACCCAGTACTTC.